This T cell receptor beta chain was documented in a study of blood T cells in healthy people across ages. V shed 3 bases, J shed 13 bases, and the junction held 10 bases outside the gene matches. The CDR3 is 14 residues long. CDR1 and CDR2 from the germline V gene are SGHRS and YFSETQ. Alongside a J-beta primer mix, a sample-barcoded 5' primer served in a second PCR lasting roughly 7 to 12 cycles. TCRdb re-called the 5' RACE reads with MiXCR, one entry per CDR3 protein. The data contain approximately 850,000 distinct CDR3 sequences, 58% of them singletons. Material for sequencing was blood. The V and J genes are TRBV5-1 and TRBJ2-4; 10 nucleotides agree with TRBD2. The receptor was isolated from a man in his thirties or forties in good health. CDR3: CASSSGTSVSEQYF. The CDR3 region has the DNA TGCGCCAGCAGCTCCGGGACTAGCGTAAGTGAGCAGTACTTC. Looking up the rest from reference TRBV5-1 and TRBJ2-4 gives the full variable domain: KAGVTQTPRYLIKTRGQQVTLSCSPISGHRSVSWYQQTPGQGLQFLFEYFSETQRNKGNFPGRFSGRQFSNSRSEMNVSTLELGDSALYLCASSSGTSVSEQYFGAGTRLSVL.